This T cell receptor beta chain was found in a study of blood T cells in healthy people across ages. The overall study: About one barcoded TCR beta cDNA was captured per two T cells.

This CDR3 contains 15 residues. Trimming took 2 bases from V and 8 from J; bases not matched to a gene: 7. Germline-derived CDR1 and CDR2 are SEHNR and FQNEAQ (reference sequence). Many counts were recorded for this clonotype. Next came a second PCR, run for roughly 6 to 11 cycles, which used a sample-barcoded 5' primer along with a J-beta primer mix. Each CDR3 protein is one row after TCRdb ran MiXCR on the 5' RACE reads. This sample has some 1.8 million distinct CDR3 sequences, with 30% to 40% found just once. The rearrangement joins TRBV7-9 to TRBJ2-4; TRBD1 matches 9 bases. This TCR came from a human donor in good health. The source material was blood. The DNA of the CDR3 is TGTGCCAGCAGCTTACGAAGGACAGGGGAGGACATTCAGTACTTC. It yields the protein CASSLRRTGEDIQYF.